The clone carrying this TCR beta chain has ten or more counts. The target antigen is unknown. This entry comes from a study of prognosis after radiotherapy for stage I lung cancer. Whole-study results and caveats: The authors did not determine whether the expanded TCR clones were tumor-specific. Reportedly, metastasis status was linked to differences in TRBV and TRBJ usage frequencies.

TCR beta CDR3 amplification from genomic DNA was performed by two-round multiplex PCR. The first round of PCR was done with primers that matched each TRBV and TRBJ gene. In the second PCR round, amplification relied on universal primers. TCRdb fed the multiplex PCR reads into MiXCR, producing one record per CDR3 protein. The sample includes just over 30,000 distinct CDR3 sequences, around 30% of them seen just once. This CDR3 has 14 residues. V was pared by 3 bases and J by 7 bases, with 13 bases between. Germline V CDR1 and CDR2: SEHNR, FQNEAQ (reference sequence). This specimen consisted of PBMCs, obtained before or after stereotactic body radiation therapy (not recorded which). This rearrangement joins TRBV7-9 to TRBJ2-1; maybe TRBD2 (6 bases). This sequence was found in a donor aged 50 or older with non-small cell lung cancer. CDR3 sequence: CASSLAGLSNEQFF. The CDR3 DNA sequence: TGTGCCAGCAGCTTGGCGGGACTCTCAAATGAGCAGTTCTTC.